These T cell receptor beta chains were read from a single sample in a study of CD8 T cells in ankylosing spondylitis. TCRdb called the 5' RACE reads again in MiXCR, with one record for every CDR3 protein. The sample holds 100,000 to 150,000 distinct CDR3 sequences, roughly 15% seen once. Sequencing was performed on blood, either unsorted or a sorted T cell fraction (not recorded which). The origin of the receptors is a male donor with ankylosing spondylitis. The conserved cysteine and the conserved F or W are not part of the CDR3 here. A row's size may be missing; if present it is once, few, many or a size class.

>TRBJ2-7|few|TRBV6-2/TRBV6-3
ASSYSMFVSSYEQY
>TRBJ2-6|NA|TRBV4-1
ASSQVAGVGANVLT
>TRBJ2-1|many|TRBV11-1
ASSSIFHDRGRINEQF
>TRBJ1-5|NA|TRBV7-9
ASSFGTDHQH
>TRBJ2-3|NA|TRBV20-1
SARGLTSGKADTQY
>TRBJ2-1|few|TRBV12-3/TRBV12-4
ASSFPAGSSYNEQF
>TRBJ2-7|many|TRBV29-1
SVVDAYEQY
>TRBJ1-1|NA|TRBV20-1
SAIRRGGTEAF
>TRBJ2-6|NA|TRBV10-3
AISGRRDTVDRANVLT
>TRBJ2-1|few|TRBV10-3
ASQLAIDYNEQF
>TRBJ2-2|many|TRBV12-3/TRBV12-4
ASVLASTGELF
>TRBJ2-7|few|TRBV10-2
ASTQVGDEQY
>TRBJ2-5|few|TRBV6-2/TRBV6-3
ASRRNRGGETQY
>TRBJ1-4|NA|TRBV12-3/TRBV12-4
ASSPWTDATNEKLF
>TRBJ2-7|few|TRBV6-1
ASTRAGGLSYEQY
>TRBJ2-7|NA|TRBV28
ASSDSGKVYEQY
>TRBJ2-1|few|TRBV9
ASSVARLDDNEQF
>TRBJ2-4|few|TRBV7-9
ASSLGLAGMESN
>TRBJ2-7|few|TRBV12-3/TRBV12-4
ASSLYGVVSYEQY
>TRBJ2-7|few|TRBV19
ASSPREDPNYEQY
>TRBJ2-2|few|TRBV5-1
ASSSPTGTNTGELF
>TRBJ2-2|NA|TRBV18
ASSPEGTNTGELF
>TRBJ2-2|NA|TRBV19
ASSIGARELF
>TRBJ2-7|few|TRBV12-3/TRBV12-4
ASSSHQGDPGEQY
>TRBJ2-7|few|TRBV6-5
ASSSYRGQGEQY
>TRBJ2-1|NA|TRBV14
ASSQVGASSYNEQF
>TRBJ2-1|few|TRBV5-1
ASSLGAGVEQF
>TRBJ2-7|few|TRBV9
ASSAGSGVSYEQY
>TRBJ2-3|few|TRBV7-9
ASSPRAQESTDTQY
>TRBJ2-7|NA|TRBV29-1
SVEVAGDGIPYEQY
>TRBJ2-7|NA|TRBV27
ASSFLEQY
>TRBJ2-2|NA|TRBV7-3
ASSEASGRAPDTGELF
>TRBJ1-2|few|TRBV11-2
ASSLGLGWGYT
>TRBJ1-1|many|TRBV24-1
ATSAAGNTEAF
>TRBJ2-1|many|TRBV12-3/TRBV12-4
ASSLLGTYNEQF